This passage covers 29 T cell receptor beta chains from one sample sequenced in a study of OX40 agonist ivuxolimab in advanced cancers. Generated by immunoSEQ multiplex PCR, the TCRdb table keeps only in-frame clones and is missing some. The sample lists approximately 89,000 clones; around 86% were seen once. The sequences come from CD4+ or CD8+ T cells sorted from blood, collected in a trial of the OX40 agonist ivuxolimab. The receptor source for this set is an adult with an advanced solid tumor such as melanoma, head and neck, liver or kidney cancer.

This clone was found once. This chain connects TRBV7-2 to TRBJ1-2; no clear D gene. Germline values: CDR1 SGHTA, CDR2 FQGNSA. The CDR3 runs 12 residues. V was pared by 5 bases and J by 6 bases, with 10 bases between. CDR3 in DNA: TGTGCCAGCAGCCCGCGCGGGGATGGCTACACCTTC. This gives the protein CASSPRGDGYTF.

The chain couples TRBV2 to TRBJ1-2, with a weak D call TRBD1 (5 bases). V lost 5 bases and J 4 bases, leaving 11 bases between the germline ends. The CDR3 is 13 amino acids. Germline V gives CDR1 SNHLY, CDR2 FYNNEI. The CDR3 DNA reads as TGTGCCAGCAGTTTACGGGGCAGCTATGGCTACACCTTC. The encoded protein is CASSLRGSYGYTF.

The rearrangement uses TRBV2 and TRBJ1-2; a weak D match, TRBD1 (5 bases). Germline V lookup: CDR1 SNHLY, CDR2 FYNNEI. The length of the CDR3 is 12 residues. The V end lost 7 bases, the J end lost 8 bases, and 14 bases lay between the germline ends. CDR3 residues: CASTGALEGYTF. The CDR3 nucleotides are TGTGCCAGCACTGGGGCTCTCGAGGGCTACACCTTC.

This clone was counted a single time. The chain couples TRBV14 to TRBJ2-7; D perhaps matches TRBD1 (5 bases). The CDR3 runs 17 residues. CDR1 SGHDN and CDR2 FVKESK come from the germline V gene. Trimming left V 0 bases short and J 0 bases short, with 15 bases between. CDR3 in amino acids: CASSQEGGHPSSYEQYF. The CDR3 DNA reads TGTGCCAGCAGCCAAGAAGGCGGACATCCTAGCTCCTACGAGCAGTACTTC.

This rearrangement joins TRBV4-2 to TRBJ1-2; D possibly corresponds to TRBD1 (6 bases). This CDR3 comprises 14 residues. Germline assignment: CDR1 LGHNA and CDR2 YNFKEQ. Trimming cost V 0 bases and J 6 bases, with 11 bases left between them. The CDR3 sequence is CASSQDLGGNGYTF. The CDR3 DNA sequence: TGTGCCAGCAGCCAAGATCTAGGGGGTAATGGCTACACCTTC.

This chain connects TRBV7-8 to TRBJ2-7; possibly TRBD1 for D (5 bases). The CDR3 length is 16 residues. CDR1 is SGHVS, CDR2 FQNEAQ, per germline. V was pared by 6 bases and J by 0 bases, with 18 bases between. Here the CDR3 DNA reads TGTGCCAGCAGTTTGCCCACAGGCTGGGGCTCCTACGAGCAGTACTTC. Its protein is CASSLPTGWGSYEQYF.

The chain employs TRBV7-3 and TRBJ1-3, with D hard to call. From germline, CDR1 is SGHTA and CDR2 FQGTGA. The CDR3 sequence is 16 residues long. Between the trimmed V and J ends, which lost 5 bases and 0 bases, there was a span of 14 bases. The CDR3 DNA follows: TGTGCCAGCAGCCTTAGTCCACCGAGCTCTGGAAACACCATATATTTT. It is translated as CASSLSPPSSGNTIYF.

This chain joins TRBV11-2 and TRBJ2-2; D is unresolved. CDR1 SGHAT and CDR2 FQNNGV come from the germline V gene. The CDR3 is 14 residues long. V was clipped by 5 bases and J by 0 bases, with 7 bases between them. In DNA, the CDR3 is TGTGCCAGCAGCCCCACAGCGAACACCGGGGAGCTGTTTTTT. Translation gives CASSPTANTGELFF.

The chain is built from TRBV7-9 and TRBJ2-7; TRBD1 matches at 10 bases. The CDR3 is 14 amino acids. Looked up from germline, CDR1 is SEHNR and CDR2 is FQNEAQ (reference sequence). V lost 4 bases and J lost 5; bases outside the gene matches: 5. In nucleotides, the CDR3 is TGTGCCAGCAGCTCGGGACAGGGGAGCAACGAGCAGTACTTC. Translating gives CASSSGQGSNEQYF.

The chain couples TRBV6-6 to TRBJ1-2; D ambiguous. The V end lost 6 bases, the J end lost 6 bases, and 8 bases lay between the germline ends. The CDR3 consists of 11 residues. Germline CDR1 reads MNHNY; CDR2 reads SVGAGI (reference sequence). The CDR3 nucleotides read TGTGCCAGCAGGACGGGGAATGGCTACACCTTC. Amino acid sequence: CASRTGNGYTF.

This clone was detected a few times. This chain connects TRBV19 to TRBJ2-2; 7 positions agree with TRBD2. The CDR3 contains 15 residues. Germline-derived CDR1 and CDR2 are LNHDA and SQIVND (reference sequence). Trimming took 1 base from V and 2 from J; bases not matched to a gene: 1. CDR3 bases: TGTGCCAGTAGTATAGGACTAGCTAACACCGGGGAGCTGTTTTTT. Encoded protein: CASSIGLANTGELFF. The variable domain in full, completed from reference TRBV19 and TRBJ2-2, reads DGGITQSPKYLFRKEGQNVTLSCEQNLNHDAMYWYRQDPGQGLRLIYYSQIVNDFQKGDIAEGYSVSREKKESFPLTVTSAQKNPTAFYLCASSIGLANTGELFFGEGSRLTVL.

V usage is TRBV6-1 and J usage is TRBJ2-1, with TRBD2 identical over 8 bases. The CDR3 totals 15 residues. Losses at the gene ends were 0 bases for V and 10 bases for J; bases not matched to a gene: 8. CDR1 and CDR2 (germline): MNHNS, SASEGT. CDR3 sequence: CASSEARSGGHEQFF. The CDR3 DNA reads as TGTGCCAGCAGTGAAGCGAGGTCGGGGGGGCACGAGCAGTTCTTC.

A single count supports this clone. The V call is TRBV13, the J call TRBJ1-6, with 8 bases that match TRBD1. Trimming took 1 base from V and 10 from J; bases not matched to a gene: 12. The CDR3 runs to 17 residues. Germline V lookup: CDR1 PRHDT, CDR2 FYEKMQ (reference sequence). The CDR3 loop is CASSLVSRTGMVSPLHF. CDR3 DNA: TGTGCCAGCAGCTTAGTCTCCCGGACAGGGATGGTGTCACCCCTCCACTTT.

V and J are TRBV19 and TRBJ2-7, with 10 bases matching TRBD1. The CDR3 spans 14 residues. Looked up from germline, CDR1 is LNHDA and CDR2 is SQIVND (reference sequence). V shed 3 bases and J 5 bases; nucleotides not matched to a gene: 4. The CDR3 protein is CASSIGTGEHEQYF. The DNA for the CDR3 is TGTGCCAGTAGTATCGGGACAGGGGAACACGAGCAGTACTTC.

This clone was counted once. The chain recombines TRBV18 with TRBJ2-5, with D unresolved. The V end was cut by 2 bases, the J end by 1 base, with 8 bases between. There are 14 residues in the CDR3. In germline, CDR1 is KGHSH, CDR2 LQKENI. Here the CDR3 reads CASSPARPQETQYF. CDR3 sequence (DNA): TGTGCCAGCTCACCAGCCAGGCCCCAAGAGACCCAGTACTTC.

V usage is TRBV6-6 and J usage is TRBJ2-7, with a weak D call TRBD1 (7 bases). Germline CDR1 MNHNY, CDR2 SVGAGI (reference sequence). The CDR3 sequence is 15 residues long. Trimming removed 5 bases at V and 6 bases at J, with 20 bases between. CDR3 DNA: TGTGCCAGCAGTAGCTTGAGACAGGGAGGTTCCGAGCAGTACTTC. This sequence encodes CASSSLRQGGSEQYF.

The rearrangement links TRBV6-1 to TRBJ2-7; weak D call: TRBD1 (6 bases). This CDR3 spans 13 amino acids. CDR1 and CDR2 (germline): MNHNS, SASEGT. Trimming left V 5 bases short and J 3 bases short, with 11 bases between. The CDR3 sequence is CASSRAGDYEQYF. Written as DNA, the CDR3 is TGTGCCAGCAGTAGGGCAGGGGACTACGAGCAGTACTTC.

CDR3 coding DNA: TGTGCCAGCAGCCAAGTACATGAGACTGAAGCTTTCTTT. Amino acid sequence: CASSQVHETEAFF. This chain connects TRBV4-2 to TRBJ1-1, with D hard to call. Deletions cut 1 base from V and 5 bases from J, with 8 bases between. The CDR3 has 13 residues. Germline lookup yields CDR1 LGHNA and CDR2 YNFKEQ.

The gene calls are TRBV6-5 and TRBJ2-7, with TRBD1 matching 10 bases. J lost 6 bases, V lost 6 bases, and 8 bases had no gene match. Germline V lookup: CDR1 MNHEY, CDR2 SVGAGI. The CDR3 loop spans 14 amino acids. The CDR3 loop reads CASSRRQGASEQYF. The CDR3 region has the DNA TGTGCCAGCAGCCGTAGACAGGGGGCTAGCGAGCAGTACTTC.

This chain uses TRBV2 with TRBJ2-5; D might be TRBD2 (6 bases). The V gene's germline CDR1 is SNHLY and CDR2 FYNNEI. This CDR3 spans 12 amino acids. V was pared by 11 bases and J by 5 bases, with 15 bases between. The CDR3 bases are TGTGCCTCAGTGGGGGGTTTGGAGACCCAGTACTTC. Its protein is CASVGGLETQYF.

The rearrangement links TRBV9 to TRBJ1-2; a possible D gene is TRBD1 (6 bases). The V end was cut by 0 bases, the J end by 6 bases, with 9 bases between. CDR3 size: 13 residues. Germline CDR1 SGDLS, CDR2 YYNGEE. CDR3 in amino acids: CASSVVGANGYTF. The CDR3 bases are TGTGCCAGCAGCGTAGTGGGGGCGAATGGCTACACCTTC.

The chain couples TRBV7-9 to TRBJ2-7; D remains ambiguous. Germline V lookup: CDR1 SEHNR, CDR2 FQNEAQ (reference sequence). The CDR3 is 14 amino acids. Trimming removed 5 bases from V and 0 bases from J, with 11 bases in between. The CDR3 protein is CASSPASSSYEQYF. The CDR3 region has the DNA TGTGCCAGCAGCCCAGCCAGTAGCTCCTACGAGCAGTACTTC.

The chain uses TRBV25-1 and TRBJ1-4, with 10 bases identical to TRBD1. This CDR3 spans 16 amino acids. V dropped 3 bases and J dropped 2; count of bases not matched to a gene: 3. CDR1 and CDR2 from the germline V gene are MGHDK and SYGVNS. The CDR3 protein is CASSDWGQGTNEKLFF. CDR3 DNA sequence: TGTGCCAGCAGTGATTGGGGACAGGGGACTAATGAAAAACTGTTTTTT. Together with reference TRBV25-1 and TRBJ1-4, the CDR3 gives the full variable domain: EADIYQTPRYLVIGTGKKITLECSQTMGHDKMYWYQQDPGMELHLIHYSYGVNSTEKGDLSSESTVSRIRTEHFPLTLESARPSHTSQYLCASSDWGQGTNEKLFFGSGTQLSVL.

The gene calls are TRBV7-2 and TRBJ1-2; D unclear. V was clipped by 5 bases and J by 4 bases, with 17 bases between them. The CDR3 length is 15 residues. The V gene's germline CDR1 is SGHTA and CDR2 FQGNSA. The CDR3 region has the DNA TGTGCCAGCAGCCCCGGGTCGGGGAATCTCTATGGCTACACCTTC. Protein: CASSPGSGNLYGYTF.

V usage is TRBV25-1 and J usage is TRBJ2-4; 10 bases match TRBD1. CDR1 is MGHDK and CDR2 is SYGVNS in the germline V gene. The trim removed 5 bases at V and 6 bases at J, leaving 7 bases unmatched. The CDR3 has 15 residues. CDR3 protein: CASSPDRGDLNIQYF. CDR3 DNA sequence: TGTGCCAGCAGTCCGGACAGGGGGGACCTAAACATTCAGTACTTC.

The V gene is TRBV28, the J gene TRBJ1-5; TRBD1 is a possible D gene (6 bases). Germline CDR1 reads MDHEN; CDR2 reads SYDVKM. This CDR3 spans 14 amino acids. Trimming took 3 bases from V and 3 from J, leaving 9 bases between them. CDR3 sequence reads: CASSFRGYNQPQHF. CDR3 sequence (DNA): TGTGCCAGCAGTTTTAGGGGGTACAATCAGCCCCAGCATTTT.

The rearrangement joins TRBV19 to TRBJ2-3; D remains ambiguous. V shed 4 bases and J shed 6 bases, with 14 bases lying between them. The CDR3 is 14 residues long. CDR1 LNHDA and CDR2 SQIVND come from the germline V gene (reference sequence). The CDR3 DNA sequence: TGTGCCAGTAGTAGGCAGGCCGCCTCCGATACGCAGTATTTT. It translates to CASSRQAASDTQYF.

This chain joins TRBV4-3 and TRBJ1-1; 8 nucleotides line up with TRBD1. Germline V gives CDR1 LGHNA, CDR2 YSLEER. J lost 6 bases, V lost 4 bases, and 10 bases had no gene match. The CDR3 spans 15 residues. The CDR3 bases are TGCGCCAGCAGCCGAGTTCAGGGGGCTGTTTCTGAAGCTTTCTTT. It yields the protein CASSRVQGAVSEAFF.

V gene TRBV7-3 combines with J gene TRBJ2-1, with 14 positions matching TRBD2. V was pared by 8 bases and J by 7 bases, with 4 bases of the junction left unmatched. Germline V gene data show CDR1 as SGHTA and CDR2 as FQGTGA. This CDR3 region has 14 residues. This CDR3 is CASSTSGGANEQFF. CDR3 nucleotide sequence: TGTGCCAGCTCGACTAGCGGGGGGGCTAATGAGCAGTTCTTC.